This TCR beta chain was found in a study of CDR3 diversity in severe acne. The ends lost 7 bases at V and 6 bases at J; junction bases unmatched: 6. The CDR3 has 14 residues. TCRdb reprocessed the PCR reads via MiXCR and lists one record per CDR3 protein. Of around 85,000 distinct CDR3 sequences in the sample, roughly 49% were seen once. Sequencing used blood. The rearrangement uses TRBV12-3 or TRBV12-4 and TRBJ2-2; TRBD2 matches 9 bases. The origin of this receptor is a male donor with severe acne vulgaris. The CDR3 nucleotides read TGTGCCAGCAATAGCGGGAGTTGGGCCGGGGAGCTGTTTTTT. This sequence encodes CASNSGSWAGELFF.